These 29 T cell receptor beta chains were sequenced from one sample in a study of human T cells and chemical hapten exposure. Time point indicated: patch test 3, about 24 weeks after DPC sensitization. Treatment given: therapeutic diphenylcyclopropenone sensitization with weekly scalp DPC. TCRdb re-derived calls from the RACE reads in MiXCR, one entry per CDR3 protein. Of 110,000 or so distinct CDR3 sequences in the sample, around 34% were seen once. Source: whole blood, taken in connection with sensitization to the hapten diphenylcyclopropenone (DPC). The receptors come from a man aged 35-49 years with alopecia areata. Some clones in this sample may be carry-over from other donors' samples.

The DNA of the CDR3 is TGTGCCAGCAGTTTCGCAGACAGACTGAACACTGAAGCTTTCTTT. This sequence encodes CASSFADRLNTEAFF. The genes are TRBV27 and TRBJ1-1; D is possibly TRBD1 (5 bases). Germline V CDR1 and CDR2: MNHEY, SMNVEV (reference sequence). The CDR3 is 15 amino acids. Trimming stripped 3 bases from V and 0 bases from J, with 11 bases between.

The J gene is TRBJ1-6, the V gene TRBV9; D uncertain. V was trimmed by 0 bases and J by 0 bases, leaving 10 bases between them. CDR1 and CDR2 from the germline V gene are SGDLS and YYNGEE. This CDR3 is built from 17 residues. The DNA of the CDR3 is TGTGCCAGCAGCGTAGGGGCGGTTAGCTCCTATAATTCACCCCTCCACTTT. Protein: CASSVGAVSSYNSPLHF.

This clonotype was seen only a few times. The rearrangement joins TRBV4-3 to TRBJ2-5; TRBD2 matches at 7 bases. Germline CDR1 LGHNA, CDR2 YSLEER. J gave up 7 bases and V 4 bases, and 3 bases lay outside the gene matches. The CDR3 is 12 amino acids. The CDR3 DNA reads TGCGCCAGCAGCCGGGGGGGGGGGACCCAGTACTTC. This encodes CASSRGGGTQYF.

The J gene is TRBJ1-1, the V gene TRBV9; D is unclear. CDR3 length equals 14 residues. V was clipped by 2 bases and J by 3 bases, with 11 bases between them. Germline CDR1 SGDLS, CDR2 YYNGEE. The CDR3 DNA sequence: TGTGCCAGCAGCGTTGTCAGGCGTTACACTGAAGCTTTCTTT. It is translated as CASSVVRRYTEAFF.

Comment on this clonotype: The germline gene is not matched at one end of the junction; a read error may be the cause. This rearrangement joins TRBV7-2 to TRBJ2-4, with 7 bases lining up with TRBD1. Germline V gives CDR1 SGHTA, CDR2 FQGNSA. The CDR3 is 12 amino acids. For the CDR3, the DNA is TGTGCCAGCAGCTTAGATGACAGGGCCCCGGACTTC. Protein product: CASSLDDRAPDF.

The rearrangement links TRBV11-3 to TRBJ2-2, with D tentatively TRBD1 or TRBD2 (5 bases each). Germline V gives CDR1 SGHNT, CDR2 YENEEA. Trimming took off 5 bases at V and 4 bases at J, with 20 bases between the two ends. The length of the CDR3 is 17 residues. The CDR3 DNA is TGTGCCAGCAGCCTCAACTGGGGGACCGTAGGCACCGGGGAGCTGTTTTTT. This translates into CASSLNWGTVGTGELFF.

Only a few counts were recorded for this clonotype. V and J are TRBV6-5 and TRBJ2-7, with D perhaps being TRBD1 or TRBD2 (5 bases each). The CDR3 extends over 15 amino acids. Trimming took 5 bases from V and 4 from J, leaving 18 bases between them. Per germline, CDR1 MNHEY and CDR2 SVGAGI. CDR3 region: CASSGPPGPRYEQYV. The CDR3 nucleotides read TGTGCCAGCAGTGGACCTCCGGGACCGCGGTACGAGCAGTACGTC.

The rearrangement links TRBV7-9 to TRBJ2-2, with D perhaps matching TRBD1 (6 bases). Germline V lookup: CDR1 SEHNR, CDR2 FQNEAQ (reference sequence). This CDR3 region has 16 residues. Trimming took off 7 bases at V and 10 bases at J, with 25 bases between the two ends. CDR3 protein: CASTPPGDTISLELFF. The CDR3 nucleotides are TGTGCCAGCACCCCCCCCGGGGACACCATATCCTTGGAGCTGTTTTTT. The full variable domain, in which reference TRBV7-9 and TRBJ2-2 provide the parts outside the CDR3, is DTGVSQNPRHKITKRGQNVTFRCDPISEHNRLYWYRQTLGQGPEFLTYFQNEAQLEKSRLLSDRFSAERPKGSFSTLEIQRTEQGDSAMYLCASTPPGDTISLELFFGEGSRLTVL.

The chain recombines TRBV4-3 with TRBJ2-7; 8 nucleotides line up with TRBD2. CDR1 and CDR2 (germline): LGHNA, YSLEER. The CDR3 is 15 residues long. After removal of 4 bases from V and 4 bases from J, the junction contained 9 bases not matched to a gene. The CDR3 sequence is CASSPRREGQYEQYF. Written as DNA, the CDR3 is TGCGCCAGCAGCCCCCGACGGGAGGGCCAATACGAGCAGTACTTC.

This clonotype was detected only a few times. J is TRBJ2-7 and V is TRBV2, with 9 bases fitting TRBD1. CDR1 is SNHLY and CDR2 is FYNNEI in the germline V gene. CDR3 length: 11 residues. CDR3 region: CASSPGQGPDV. The DNA of the CDR3 is TGTGCCAGCAGTCCGGGACAGGGCCCCGACGTC.

The J gene is TRBJ1-1, the V gene TRBV12-5; D call uncertain. The V gene lost 2 bases and the J gene lost 6 bases, with 10 bases spanning the gap. Germline V gene sequence: CDR1 LGHNT, CDR2 FRNRAP. The CDR3 is 13 amino acids. The CDR3, as DNA: TGTGCTAGTGGTTTGATCCGTGGCGCTGAAGCTTTCTTT. Amino acids: CASGLIRGAEAFF.

This sequence joins TRBV5-8 and TRBJ1-6; 7 bases are a match to TRBD1. CDR1 is SGHTS and CDR2 is YDEGEE in the germline V gene. V shed 4 bases, J shed 8 bases, and the junction held 6 bases outside the gene matches. This CDR3 is built from 14 residues. The CDR3 protein is CASSRQGGDSPLHF. The CDR3 nucleotides are TGTGCCAGCAGCAGACAGGGAGGGGATTCACCCCTCCACTTT.

This clonotype showed up just a few times. The rearrangement uses TRBV6-5 and TRBJ2-1; no firm D call. CDR1 MNHEY and CDR2 SVGAGI come from the germline V gene. Trimming shortened V by 5 bases and J by 9 bases, and 14 bases separated the two germline ends. The CDR3 covers 13 residues. Written as DNA, the CDR3 is TGTGCCAGCAGTAACCCCCCGAGGCCTGAGCAGTTCTTC. Residues: CASSNPPRPEQFF.

V gene TRBV11-1 combines with J gene TRBJ2-1; D may correspond to TRBD1 or TRBD2 (5 bases each). CDR3 length equals 13 residues. V gave up 5 bases and J gave up 12 bases, with 17 bases separating them. Germline V gene lookup returns CDR1 SGHAT and CDR2 FQDESV (reference sequence). The CDR3 DNA follows: TGTGCCAGCAGCGCTCGGGGCCGGGTTGGGCAGTTCTTC. This codes for CASSARGRVGQFF. The full variable domain, completed using reference TRBV11-1 and TRBJ2-1, is EAEVAQSPRYKITEKSQAVAFWCDPISGHATLYWYRQILGQGPELLVQFQDESVVDDSQLPKDRFSAERLKGVDSTLKIQPAELGDSAMYLCASSARGRVGQFFGPGTRLTVL.

This chain joins TRBV28 and TRBJ2-7; D is undetermined. Germline-derived CDR1 and CDR2 are MDHEN and SYDVKM. V was shortened by 6 bases and J by 4 bases, with 10 bases between the two germline ends. The CDR3 has 12 residues. As DNA, the CDR3 is TGTGCCAGCAGCCAGACTCGGTACGAGCAGTACTTC. It translates to CASSQTRYEQYF.

This clonotype was counted only a few times. The chain links TRBV28 to TRBJ2-3; TRBD1 agrees at 8 bases. CDR3 length: 16 amino acids. CDR1 MDHEN and CDR2 SYDVKM come from the germline V gene. Trimming removed 3 bases from V and 1 base from J; junction bases left unmatched: 6. CDR3 sequence reads: CASSLGPGQGTDTQYF. CDR3 coding DNA: TGTGCCAGCAGTTTGGGTCCGGGACAGGGCACAGATACGCAGTATTTT.

The chain links TRBV6-2 or TRBV6-3 to TRBJ2-1; D may be TRBD2 (5 bases). The germline V gene has CDR1 MNHEY and CDR2 SVGEGT. This CDR3 is 19 amino acids long. V was shortened by 0 bases and J by 5 bases, with 23 bases between the two germline ends. The chain's CDR3 is CASSYSTLISGSIDNEQFF. As DNA, the CDR3 is TGTGCCAGCAGTTACTCGACCCTAATTTCTGGGAGCATCGACAATGAGCAGTTCTTC.

The genes are TRBV7-2 and TRBJ2-3, with 10 bases matching TRBD1. V trimming: 5 bases; J trimming: 0 bases; junction bases outside the gene matches: 5. CDR1 is SGHTA and CDR2 is FQGNSA in the germline V gene. The CDR3 is 16 residues long. The CDR3 region has the DNA TGTGCCAGCAGCCAAGGACAGGGGGTGAGCACAGATACGCAGTATTTT. Amino acid sequence: CASSQGQGVSTDTQYF.

The chain recombines TRBV12-3 or TRBV12-4 with TRBJ2-3; 7 bases match TRBD2. With V trimmed by 4 bases and J by 5 bases, 21 bases remained unmatched. This CDR3 has 19 amino acids. The CDR3 loop reads CASSWAQLAVRAGEDTQYF. Here the CDR3 DNA reads TGTGCCAGCAGTTGGGCACAATTGGCAGTTCGGGCGGGGGAAGATACGCAGTATTTT.

CDR3 sequence: CASSLGTSEQYF. DNA of the CDR3: TGTGCCAGCAGTTTAGGGACTAGCGAGCAGTATTTT. The J gene is TRBJ2-3, the V gene TRBV27; 10 bases match TRBD2. Germline V gives CDR1 MNHEY, CDR2 SMNVEV (reference sequence). This CDR3 has 12 residues. With 2 bases clipped from V and 11 bases from J, the junction kept 1 base outside the gene matches.

This clonotype showed up just a few times. The chain carries TRBV10-3 and TRBJ2-7; 7 positions agree with TRBD2. Trimming took 6 bases from V and 7 from J; bases not matched to a gene: 12. This CDR3 is 14 amino acids long. Germline assignment: CDR1 ENHRY and CDR2 SYGVKD. CDR3: CAIRPGTTGLEQYF. In DNA form, the CDR3 reads TGTGCCATCAGGCCCGGGACTACCGGTCTGGAGCAGTACTTC.

This clonotype was seen once. The genes are TRBV29-1 and TRBJ1-2; D is ambiguous. CDR3 length equals 14 residues. V was pared by 5 bases and J by 0 bases, with 13 bases between. Germline V CDR1 and CDR2: SQVTM, ANQGSEA. The CDR3 loop is CSVTNTAANYGYTF. The CDR3 DNA follows: TGCAGCGTTACCAATACAGCGGCTAACTATGGCTACACCTTC.

The J gene is TRBJ2-2, the V gene TRBV7-3; D remains unclear. V lost 2 bases to trimming and J lost 6 bases, with 7 bases between them. CDR1 is SGHTA and CDR2 is FQGTGA in the germline V gene. The CDR3 extends over 13 amino acids. CDR3 nucleotides: TGTGCCAGCAGCTTATACGTGGCCGGGGAGCTGTTTTTT. Translating gives CASSLYVAGELFF.

The chain is built from TRBV29-1 and TRBJ2-3; D is undetermined. Per germline, CDR1 SQVTM and CDR2 ANQGSEA. The CDR3 covers 13 residues. V was trimmed by 4 bases and J by 1 base, leaving 9 bases between them. This CDR3 reads CSVAPVGTDTQYF. DNA for the CDR3: TGCAGCGTTGCACCGGTCGGCACAGATACGCAGTATTTT.

The chain uses TRBV6-2 or TRBV6-3 and TRBJ2-1; D may correspond to TRBD1 or TRBD2 (5 bases each). Per the germline V gene, CDR1 is MNHEY and CDR2 is SVGEGT. Trimming removed 6 bases from V and 6 bases from J, with 15 bases in between. The CDR3 runs to 14 residues. The CDR3 nucleotides read TGTGCCAGCAGCCCCCGGGACGAACCCAATGAGCAGTTCTTC. Encoded protein: CASSPRDEPNEQFF.

This chain uses TRBV30 with TRBJ1-2; D possibly corresponds to TRBD1 (6 bases). The CDR3 length is 13 residues. Germline CDR1 reads GTSNPN; CDR2 reads SVGIG (reference sequence). The V gene lost 3 bases and the J gene lost 8 bases, with 16 bases spanning the gap. The CDR3 spells CAWSPFTGIGYTF. The CDR3 coding sequence is TGTGCCTGGAGCCCATTCACAGGGATCGGCTACACCTTC.

The table lists this clonotype with a few counts. This chain links TRBV7-3 with TRBJ1-1, with 9 bases that match TRBD1. The CDR3 consists of 14 residues. The germline V gene encodes CDR1 SGHTA and CDR2 FQGTGA. V gave up 4 bases and J gave up 3 bases; unmatched junction bases: 3. The CDR3 loop reads CASSSQGADTEAFF. CDR3 nucleotides: TGTGCCAGCAGCTCACAGGGGGCAGACACTGAAGCTTTCTTT.

This chain joins TRBV3-1 and TRBJ1-2, with TRBD1 identical over 9 bases. The germline V gene has CDR1 LGHDT and CDR2 YNNKEL (reference sequence). The V and J ends lost 4 bases and 5 bases, in that order; junction bases with no gene match: 2. This CDR3 is built from 13 residues. CDR3 bases: TGTGCCAGCAGCCGGACAGGGGCATATGGCTACACCTTC. Protein product: CASSRTGAYGYTF. The full variable domain, with the rest looked up from reference TRBV3-1 and TRBJ1-2, is DTAVSQTPKYLVTQMGNDKSIKCEQNLGHDTMYWYKQDSKKFLKIMFSYNNKELIINETVPNRFSPKSPDKAHLNLHINSLELGDSAVYFCASSRTGAYGYTFGSGTRLTVV.

The chain uses TRBV28 and TRBJ1-5; D is undetermined. The germline V gene encodes CDR1 MDHEN and CDR2 SYDVKM. This CDR3 has 14 amino acids. V lost 3 bases, J lost 6 bases, and 12 bases lay in between. The CDR3 DNA is TGTGCCAGCAGTTTTAGAGGGTTGGGTCAGCCCCAGCATTTT. Amino acids: CASSFRGLGQPQHF.